This TCR beta chain is from a study of blood T cell repertoires in COVID-19 (dated by TCRdb to the early 2020s). Regarding the study in general: Collaborator samples came from the United States, Italy and Spain and covered acute and convalescent phases of COVID-19. A de-identified subject ID, COVID-19 status, age in years and sex were almost always included in the sample metadata. HLA class I and class II types, where available, came from metadata supplied by the sample provider rather than from assay-based typing. The prospective study material was composed of cDNA or gDNA derived from T cells, B-cell-depleted T cells, or PBMCs. Samples came from the ongoing ImmuneRACE study (first 160 participants) plus 1,254 subjects from 6 global collaborators. The dataset comprised deeply sampled blood TCRbeta repertoires from subjects exposed to, actively infected with, or recovered from COVID-19. The repertoires were released in a freely available public database intended as a resource for research on the immune response to SARS-CoV-2.

V is pruned by 4 bases and J by 6 bases, leaving 6 bases of the junction without a gene match. Via the germline V gene, CDR1 is KGHSH and CDR2 LQKENI. The CDR3 contains 15 residues, cysteine and phenylalanine counted. Only the CDR3 DNA is retained, 45 bases long and in frame from the first base. Samples from volunteer blood donors who had recovered from COVID-19 were contributed by a second Seattle source. Each collaborating institution followed its own protocols to collect whole blood in K2EDTA tubes. Collaborator samples were shipped for TCRbeta analysis as frozen whole blood, isolated PBMCs, or DNA extracted from either sample type. The immunoSEQ Assay, a bias-controlled multiplex PCR, was used to amplify TCRbeta CDR3 regions from genomic DNA. The authors' analysis ran thus. Nucleated cell counts per sample were estimated from amplification of reference gene primers within the assay. Sequence reads were collapsed and filtered to measure the absolute abundance of every unique TCRbeta CDR3 rearrangement. Productive Simpson clonality was computed per sample as the square root of Simpson's diversity index over productive rearrangements. Held by TCRdb, this immuneACCESS table contains in-frame sequences only and omits some clones. Under half of the omission traces to an unresolved V gene where checked; the cause of the rest is unknown. V, J and clone size derive from that table, while D and trimming were established from the DNA sequence. The sample contains 250,000 to 350,000 clones, around 90% of them found a single time. The ten largest clones add up to 5% to 7% of the sample.

Regarding this clone: Its antigen remains undetermined. Per-base qualities were not stored, and no clone one base away is much larger.

The paper as a whole reports these results and caveats: How much clinical and demographic metadata was included differed by source and by participant, and the metadata was provided uncurated.

This clonotype was sampled from a man aged 18 to 30 who had recovered from COVID-19. The chain uses TRBV18 and TRBJ1-2; 12 of the junction bases match TRBD1. The sequenced material came from peripheral blood. The CDR3 reads as follows: CASSRGTGGTDGYTF. Here is the DNA: TGTGCCAGCTCACGAGGGACAGGGGGCACGGATGGCTACACCTTC.